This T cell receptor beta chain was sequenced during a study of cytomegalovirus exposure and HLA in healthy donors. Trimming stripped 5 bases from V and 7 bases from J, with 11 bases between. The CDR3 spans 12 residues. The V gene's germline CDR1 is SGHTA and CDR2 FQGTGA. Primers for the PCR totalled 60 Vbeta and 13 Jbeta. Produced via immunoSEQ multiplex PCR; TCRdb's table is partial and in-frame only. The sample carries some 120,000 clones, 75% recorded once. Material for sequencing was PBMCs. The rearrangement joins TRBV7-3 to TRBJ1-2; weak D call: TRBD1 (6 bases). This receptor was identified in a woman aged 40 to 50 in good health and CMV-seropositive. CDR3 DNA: TGTGCCAGCAGCGAGCAGGGGATTGGCTACACCTTC. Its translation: CASSEQGIGYTF.